These 27 T cell receptor beta chains came from one sample sequenced in a study of blood T cell repertoires in COVID-19 (dated by TCRdb to 2020 to 2021). Library method: the immunoSEQ multiplex PCR assay. The immuneACCESS repertoire file appears here via TCRdb, limited to in-frame rearrangements. These files lack a portion of the clones; in checked studies, under half of the deficit traces to unresolved V genes, and the cause of the others is not known. Within this sample are roughly 300,000 clones, with approximately 87% of them counted one time only. 7.8% of the sample is held by the ten biggest clonotypes. Sequenced: peripheral blood. Receptors originate from a woman between 50 and 59 years old who had recovered from COVID-19.

The genes are TRBV19 and TRBJ1-5, with 10 bases aligning to TRBD1. Germline lookup yields CDR1 LNHDA and CDR2 SQIVND (reference sequence). The CDR3 length is 19 residues. Trimming at V came to 5 bases and at J to 2 bases, leaving 15 bases not matched to a gene. This chain's CDR3 is CASSPRDRGSVRGNQPQHF. As DNA, the CDR3 is TGTGCCAGTAGTCCCCGGGACAGGGGTTCCGTGCGGGGCAATCAGCCCCAGCATTTT. The full variable domain, completed using reference TRBV19 and TRBJ1-5, is DGGITQSPKYLFRKEGQNVTLSCEQNLNHDAMYWYRQDPGQGLRLIYYSQIVNDFQKGDIAEGYSVSREKKESFPLTVTSAQKNPTAFYLCASSPRDRGSVRGNQPQHFGDGTRLSIL.

The genes are TRBV6-6 and TRBJ2-7, with TRBD1 matching 8 bases. Germline CDR1 and CDR2: MNHNY and SVGAGI (reference sequence). The CDR3 is 14 amino acids. Trimming took 5 bases from V and 3 from J; bases not matched to a gene: 6. For the CDR3, the DNA is TGTGCCAGCAGTGGACAGGGAATCTTCTACGAGCAGTACTTC. It specifies CASSGQGIFYEQYF.

The chain combines TRBV5-1 with TRBJ2-7; 14 bases fit TRBD2. The CDR3 covers 15 residues. Trimming took 4 bases from V and 5 from J; bases not matched to a gene: 5. Germline V gives CDR1 SGHRS, CDR2 YFSETQ. The CDR3 sequence is CASSEGLAGADEQYF. The CDR3 DNA follows: TGCGCCAGCAGCGAGGGACTAGCGGGAGCGGACGAGCAGTACTTC.

The chain links TRBV28 to TRBJ2-5; 11 positions match TRBD1. Trimming at V came to 6 bases and at J to 5 bases, leaving 8 bases not matched to a gene. In germline, CDR1 is MDHEN, CDR2 SYDVKM. The CDR3 totals 15 residues. The CDR3 protein is CASRSRDRGVETQYF. The CDR3 DNA sequence: TGTGCCAGCAGATCCCGGGACAGGGGGGTGGAGACCCAGTACTTC. Complete variable domain (other parts from reference TRBV28 and TRBJ2-5): DVKVTQSSRYLVKRTGEKVFLECVQDMDHENMFWYRQDPGLGLRLIYFSYDVKMKEKGDIPEGYSVSREKKERFSLILESASTNQTSMYLCASRSRDRGVETQYFGPGTRLLVL.

This rearrangement joins TRBV30 to TRBJ1-1; D remains ambiguous. Trimming cost V 0 bases and J 3 bases, with 5 bases left between them. Germline V gene data show CDR1 as GTSNPN and CDR2 as SVGIG (reference sequence). The CDR3 covers 12 residues. The CDR3 DNA reads TGTGCCTGGAGTGTACAGCACACTGAAGCTTTCTTT. Protein sequence: CAWSVQHTEAFF.

The chain has TRBV19 and TRBJ1-5; 9 bases are shared with TRBD1. The J segment lost 4 bases and the V segment lost 5 bases, leaving 9 bases of the junction unmatched. The germline V gene encodes CDR1 LNHDA and CDR2 SQIVND (reference sequence). This CDR3 is 16 amino acids long. CDR3 sequence reads: CASSVIQGARNQPQHF. CDR3 DNA sequence: TGTGCCAGTAGTGTGATACAGGGGGCGCGGAATCAGCCCCAGCATTTT. Complete variable domain (other parts from reference TRBV19 and TRBJ1-5): DGGITQSPKYLFRKEGQNVTLSCEQNLNHDAMYWYRQDPGQGLRLIYYSQIVNDFQKGDIAEGYSVSREKKESFPLTVTSAQKNPTAFYLCASSVIQGARNQPQHFGDGTRLSIL.

This sequence joins TRBV14 and TRBJ2-2; D gene uncertain. Germline assignment: CDR1 SGHDN and CDR2 FVKESK. Deletions cut 5 bases from V and 7 bases from J, with 20 bases between. The CDR3 sequence is 16 residues long. The DNA for the CDR3 is TGTGCCAGCAGCTCCCTCGGAGCACTCGTTGGCGGGGAGCTGTTTTTT. Translated, it gives CASSSLGALVGGELFF. The variable domain in full, with the rest retrieved from reference TRBV14 and TRBJ2-2, is EAGVTQFPSHSVIEKGQTVTLRCDPISGHDNLYWYRRVMGKEIKFLLHFVKESKQDESGMPNNRFLAERTGGTYSTLKVQPAELEDSGVYFCASSSLGALVGGELFFGEGSRLTVL.

This chain connects TRBV3-1 (or the pseudogene TRBV3-2) to TRBJ1-2; 7 bases are a match to TRBD1. There are 14 residues in the CDR3. The V segment lost 4 bases and the J segment 3 bases; nucleotides outside the gene matches: 5. Germline CDR1 LGHDT, CDR2 YNNKEL (reference sequence). CDR3 sequence: CASSPGGRDYGYTF. DNA of the CDR3: TGTGCCAGCAGCCCAGGGGGTCGGGACTATGGCTACACCTTC.

The rearrangement joins TRBV21-1 to TRBJ2-1; the table's D call, TRBD1, was not checked against the DNA. TRBV21-1 is given as a pseudogene. This CDR3 is 17 amino acids long. In nucleotides, the CDR3 is TGTGCCAGCAGCAAAGACACGGCGGGACAGGGTTTGAATGAGCAGTTCTTC. Residues: CASSKDTAGQGLNEQFF.

This chain links TRBV2 with TRBJ1-5; D might be TRBD1 (5 bases). The V gene lost 7 bases and the J gene lost 7 bases, with 11 bases spanning the gap. CDR3 length: 12 amino acids. In germline, CDR1 is SNHLY, CDR2 FYNNEI. This CDR3 reads CASNRGKQPQHF. The DNA for the CDR3 is TGTGCCAGCAATCGGGGGAAACAGCCCCAGCATTTT. The full variable domain, completed using reference TRBV2 and TRBJ1-5, is EPEVTQTPSHQVTQMGQEVILRCVPISNHLYFYWYRQILGQKVEFLVSFYNNEISEKSEIFDDQFSVERPDGSNFTLKIRSTKLEDSAMYFCASNRGKQPQHFGDGTRLSIL.

The chain recombines TRBV7-6 with TRBJ2-1; 8 nucleotides align to TRBD2. V was clipped by 5 bases and J by 5 bases; unmatched bases: 14. The CDR3 contains 17 residues. Looked up from germline, CDR1 is SGHVS and CDR2 is FNYEAQ. The CDR3 DNA reads as TGTGCCAGCAGCCCCTCGACGGGAGGGCCATTCAACAATGAGCAGTTCTTC. It encodes CASSPSTGGPFNNEQFF.

The chain carries TRBV30 and TRBJ2-1; TRBD2 agrees at 7 bases. This CDR3 is built from 16 residues. V was pared by 0 bases and J by 6 bases, with 11 bases of the junction left unmatched. Germline lookup yields CDR1 GTSNPN and CDR2 SVGIG (reference sequence). The CDR3: CAWSVLWGRASNEQFF. The DNA of the CDR3 is TGTGCCTGGAGTGTACTTTGGGGGAGGGCCAGCAATGAGCAGTTCTTC.

The chain is built from TRBV5-6 and TRBJ2-2, with 11 bases fitting TRBD1. Germline CDR1 reads SGHDT; CDR2 reads YYEEEE. The CDR3 length is 16 residues. Germline trimming cut 2 bases from V and 7 bases from J; bases unmatched to any gene: 7. CDR3 coding DNA: TGTGCCAGCAGCTTAACCGGGACAGGGGGTCTCGGGGAGCTGTTTTTT. It specifies CASSLTGTGGLGELFF. Together with reference TRBV5-6 and TRBJ2-2, the CDR3 gives the full variable domain: DAGVTQSPTHLIKTRGQQVTLRCSPKSGHDTVSWYQQALGQGPQFIFQYYEEEERQRGNFPDRFSGHQFPNYSSELNVNALLLGDSALYLCASSLTGTGGLGELFFGEGSRLTVL.

The chain couples TRBV20-1 to TRBJ2-7; tentative D call: TRBD1 (6 bases). Germline V gene lookup returns CDR1 DFQATT and CDR2 SNEGSKA (reference sequence). The CDR3 totals 11 residues. The CDR3 loop is CRADSSYEQYF. The CDR3 nucleotides read TGCAGAGCGGACAGTTCCTACGAGCAGTACTTC.

V and J are TRBV9 and TRBJ2-2; D possibly corresponds to TRBD2 (5 bases). The V and J ends lost 0 bases and 4 bases respectively, with 10 bases between them. Germline V CDR1 and CDR2: SGDLS, YYNGEE. This CDR3 spans 15 amino acids. The CDR3 DNA follows: TGTGCCAGCAGCGTAGTTACGGGAATCACCGGGGAGCTGTTTTTT. Its protein product is CASSVVTGITGELFF.

This sequence joins TRBV5-1 and TRBJ2-7; 7 nucleotides agree with TRBD1. Per the germline V gene, CDR1 is SGHRS and CDR2 is YFSETQ. CDR3 size: 15 residues. Trimming took 5 bases from V and 2 from J; bases not matched to a gene: 10. The CDR3 here is CASRTRTGQTYEQYF. As DNA, the CDR3 is TGCGCCAGCAGAACAAGGACGGGACAGACCTACGAGCAGTACTTC.

The genes are TRBV2 and TRBJ2-6, with a possible D match to TRBD2 (5 bases). The V gene's germline CDR1 is SNHLY and CDR2 FYNNEI. Trimming took 6 bases from V and 0 from J, leaving 6 bases between them. CDR3 length: 14 residues. This CDR3 is CASSGISGANVLTF. The CDR3 region has the DNA TGTGCCAGCAGCGGGATCTCTGGGGCCAACGTCCTGACTTTC.

The chain joins TRBV9 to TRBJ1-5; 10 bases agree with TRBD1. The CDR3 has 15 residues. Germline V lookup: CDR1 SGDLS, CDR2 YYNGEE. J lost 6 bases, V lost 6 bases, and 9 bases had no gene match. The CDR3 loop is CASTPEWTGGQPQHF. DNA of the CDR3: TGTGCCAGCACCCCAGAATGGACAGGGGGTCAGCCCCAGCATTTT.

This chain joins TRBV29-1 and TRBJ1-2; TRBD1 aligns across 7 bases. The length of the CDR3 is 13 residues. Germline loops: CDR1 SQVTM, CDR2 ANQGSEA. Trimming took 4 bases from V and 1 from J; bases not matched to a gene: 3. The CDR3 nucleotides are TGCAGCGTTGGGACAGGAGTTAACTATGGCTACACCTTC. Translating it yields CSVGTGVNYGYTF.

This clone was counted between two and nine times. The V gene is TRBV7-9, the J gene TRBJ2-3; TRBD2 matches at 10 bases. The V gene's germline CDR1 is SEHNR and CDR2 FQNEAQ (reference sequence). The CDR3 is 14 residues long. V shed 5 bases, J shed 5 bases, and the junction held 4 bases outside the gene matches. DNA for the CDR3: TGTGCCAGCAGCGTCGGACTAGCGGAAGATACGCAGTATTTT. Translation gives CASSVGLAEDTQYF.

This clone appeared a single time. V gene TRBV28 combines with J gene TRBJ1-2; D unclear. CDR1 MDHEN and CDR2 SYDVKM come from the germline V gene. This CDR3 contains 11 residues. V lost 6 bases to trimming and J lost 8 bases, with 10 bases between them. The CDR3 DNA is TGTGCCAGCAGACTCGTTTCGGGCTACACCTTC. Its protein is CASRLVSGYTF.

This clone came up a few times. V gene TRBV11-2 combines with J gene TRBJ2-2; no clear D gene. V was cut by 1 base and J by 2 bases, with 8 bases left in between. Per the germline V gene, CDR1 is SGHAT and CDR2 is FQNNGV. The CDR3 length is 15 residues. CDR3 nucleotides: TGTGCCAGCAGCTTAGTCGACACCAACACCGGGGAGCTGTTTTTT. Protein product: CASSLVDTNTGELFF.

The chain links TRBV28 to TRBJ1-3, with 7 bases fitting TRBD1. This CDR3 has 15 amino acids. V lost 2 bases to trimming and J lost 1 base; unmatched junction nucleotides: 2. The V gene's germline CDR1 is MDHEN and CDR2 SYDVKM. The CDR3 region is CASSLPRGSGNTIYF. The CDR3 nucleotides are TGTGCCAGCAGTTTACCCAGGGGGTCTGGAAACACCATATATTTT.

CDR3 in DNA: TGTGCCAGCAGCTTAGGCGGGGGAAACTATGGCTACACCTTC. Amino acids: CASSLGGGNYGYTF. The chain recombines TRBV11-2 with TRBJ1-2, with D possibly matching TRBD1 (5 bases). CDR1 SGHAT and CDR2 FQNNGV come from the germline V gene. V lost 1 base and J lost 2, with 8 bases in between. The CDR3 covers 14 residues.

The V gene is TRBV24-1, the J gene TRBJ2-2; 8 bases map to TRBD1. V dropped 5 bases and J dropped 3; count of bases not matched to a gene: 13. The CDR3 is made up of 18 amino acids. The germline V gene encodes CDR1 KGHDR and CDR2 SFDVKD. CDR3 sequence: CATSGPQDRAGDTGELFF. The DNA of the CDR3 is TGTGCCACCAGTGGCCCGCAGGACAGGGCCGGGGACACCGGGGAGCTGTTTTTT.

The rearrangement uses TRBV21-1 and TRBJ2-2; the D call TRBD2 from the table was never checked on the DNA. TRBV21-1 is deemed a pseudogene. The CDR3 extends over 19 amino acids. The chain's CDR3 is CASSKDLASGAPNTGELFF. The DNA for the CDR3 is TGTGCCAGCAGCAAAGACTTGGCTAGCGGGGCGCCGAACACCGGGGAGCTGTTTTTT.

A single count supports this clone. The chain couples TRBV6-6 to TRBJ1-4; possibly TRBD1 for D (5 bases). CDR3 size: 14 residues. Per the germline V gene, CDR1 is MNHNY and CDR2 is SVGAGI (reference sequence). Trimming left V 0 bases short and J 5 bases short, with 7 bases between. CDR3 in amino acids: CASSYSTVNEKLFF. The CDR3 nucleotides read TGTGCCAGCAGTTACTCGACAGTGAATGAAAAACTGTTTTTT.